The text below deals with one T cell receptor (beta chain). Its antigen is unknown. This entry belongs to a study of T cell responses to AZD1222 COVID-19 vaccine. As for the study in general: Researchers grouped second doses given at about 4 or about 12 weeks into one pool.

Profiling relied on immunoSEQ multiplex PCR, and the TCRdb table lists in-frame clones only, not all of them. The sample lists some 140,000 clones, roughly 90% seen once, with 5.5% in the top ten. Losses at the gene ends were 5 bases for V and 0 bases for J; bases not matched to a gene: 7. The germline V gene has CDR1 SGHTA and CDR2 FQGNSA. This CDR3 spans 15 amino acids. Study-level findings and limits: The repertoires were collected only after the peak T cell response.

The gene calls are TRBV7-2 and TRBJ2-7; 7 positions agree with TRBD1. The sequencing here drew on peripheral blood, taken on day 0 of AZD1222 vaccination. The sequence derives from an adult in good health. The CDR3 spells CASSGPGQNSYEQYF. The CDR3, as DNA: TGTGCCAGCAGCGGCCCGGGACAGAACTCCTACGAGCAGTACTTC.